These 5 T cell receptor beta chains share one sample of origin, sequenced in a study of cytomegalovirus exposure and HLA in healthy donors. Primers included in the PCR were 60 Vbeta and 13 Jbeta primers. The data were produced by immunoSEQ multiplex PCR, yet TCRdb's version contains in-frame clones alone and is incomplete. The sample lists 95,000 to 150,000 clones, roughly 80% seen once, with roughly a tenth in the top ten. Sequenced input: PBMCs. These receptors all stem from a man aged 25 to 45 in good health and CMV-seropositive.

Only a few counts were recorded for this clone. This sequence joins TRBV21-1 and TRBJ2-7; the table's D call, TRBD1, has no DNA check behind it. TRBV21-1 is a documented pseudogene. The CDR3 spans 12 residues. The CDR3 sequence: CASSNPTYEQYF. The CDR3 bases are TGTGCCAGCAGCAATCCCACCTACGAGCAGTACTTC.

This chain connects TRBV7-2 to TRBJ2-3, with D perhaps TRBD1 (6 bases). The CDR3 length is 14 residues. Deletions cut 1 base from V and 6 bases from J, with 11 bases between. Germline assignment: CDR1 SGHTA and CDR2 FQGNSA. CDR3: CASSLETRGDTQYF. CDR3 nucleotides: TGTGCCAGCAGCTTAGAAACGAGGGGGGATACGCAGTATTTT. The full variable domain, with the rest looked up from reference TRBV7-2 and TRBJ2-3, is GAGVSQSPSNKVTEKGKDVELRCDPISGHTALYWYRQSLGQGLEFLIYFQGNSAPDKSGLPSDRFSAERTGGSVSTLTIQRTQQEDSAVYLCASSLETRGDTQYFGPGTRLTVL.

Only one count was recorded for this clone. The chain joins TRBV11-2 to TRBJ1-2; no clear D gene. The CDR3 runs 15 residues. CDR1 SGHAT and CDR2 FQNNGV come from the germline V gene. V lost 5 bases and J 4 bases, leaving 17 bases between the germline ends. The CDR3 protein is CASSRTPDFSYGYTF. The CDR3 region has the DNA TGTGCCAGCAGCCGCACCCCAGACTTCTCCTATGGCTACACCTTC.

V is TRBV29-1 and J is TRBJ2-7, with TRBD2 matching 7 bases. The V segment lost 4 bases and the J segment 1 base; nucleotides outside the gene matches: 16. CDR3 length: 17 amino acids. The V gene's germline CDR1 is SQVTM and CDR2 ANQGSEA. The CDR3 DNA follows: TGCAGCGTTGGGGGGGGAGGCGCGGGGTGGTTTTCCTACGAGCAGTACTTC. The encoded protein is CSVGGGGAGWFSYEQYF.

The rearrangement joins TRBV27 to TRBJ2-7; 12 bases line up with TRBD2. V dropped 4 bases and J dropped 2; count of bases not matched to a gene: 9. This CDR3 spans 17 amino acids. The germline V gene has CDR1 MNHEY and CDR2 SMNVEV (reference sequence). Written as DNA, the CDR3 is TGTGCCAGCAGTTCACCTGGACTAGCGGGATTCCCCTACGAGCAGTACTTC. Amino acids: CASSSPGLAGFPYEQYF.